This TCR beta chain was identified in a study of cytomegalovirus exposure and HLA in healthy donors. Findings and caveats of the study: Rare sequences made up most TCRs, while some public TCRs were found in many donors.

Comment on this clone: Its specificity is not known.

Measured with immunoSEQ multiplex PCR; TCRdb has only the in-frame clones, and not every one. The sample holds 200,000 to 250,000 clones, around 80% seen once. The clonotype comes from a woman in her twenties or thirties in good health and CMV-seropositive. The sequenced sample consisted of PBMCs.

CDR3 sequence (DNA): TGCAGCGTTCGGGACTACAATGAGCAGTTCTTC. It is translated as CSVRDYNEQFF. This chain links TRBV29-1 with TRBJ2-1; D perhaps matches TRBD2 (5 bases). V was pared by 5 bases and J by 3 bases, with 5 bases between. The CDR3 loop spans 11 amino acids. CDR1 is SQVTM and CDR2 is ANQGSEA in the germline V gene.